Below, 2 T cell receptor beta chains from the same sample are listed, as sequenced in a study of T-cell reconstitution after alpha-beta-depleted transplantation in children. Unique molecular identifiers tagged the TCRbeta library. TCRdb recomputed calls from the PCR reads with MiXCR, one row per CDR3 protein. The data hold around 800,000 distinct CDR3 sequences, with 16% observed a single time. Sequencing used PBMCs, mostly from graft donor cells, obtained 360 days after TCRalphabeta/CD19-depleted stem cell transplant. The source of these receptors is a male patient younger than 18 who had a stem cell transplant for acute lymphoblastic leukemia, so the T cells may come from the graft donor.

There are many counts of this clonotype. The chain recombines TRBV4-1 with TRBJ2-2, with 7 nucleotides matching TRBD2. The CDR3 length is 15 residues. The ends lost 9 bases at V and 3 bases at J; junction bases unmatched: 10. Germline CDR1 reads MGHRA; CDR2 reads YSYEKL. CDR3 in DNA: TGCGCCAGTAGGGCCGGGAGGTCGGACACCGGGGAGCTGTTTTTT. Translating it yields CASRAGRSDTGELFF.

The chain employs TRBV15 and TRBJ1-1; no reliable D call. The V gene lost 0 bases and the J gene lost 0 bases, with 11 bases spanning the gap. This CDR3 contains 16 residues. Germline lookup yields CDR1 LNHNV and CDR2 YYDKDF (reference sequence). The chain's CDR3 is CATSRDAGNMNTEAFF. As DNA, the CDR3 is TGTGCCACCAGCAGAGACGCAGGTAACATGAACACTGAAGCTTTCTTT.